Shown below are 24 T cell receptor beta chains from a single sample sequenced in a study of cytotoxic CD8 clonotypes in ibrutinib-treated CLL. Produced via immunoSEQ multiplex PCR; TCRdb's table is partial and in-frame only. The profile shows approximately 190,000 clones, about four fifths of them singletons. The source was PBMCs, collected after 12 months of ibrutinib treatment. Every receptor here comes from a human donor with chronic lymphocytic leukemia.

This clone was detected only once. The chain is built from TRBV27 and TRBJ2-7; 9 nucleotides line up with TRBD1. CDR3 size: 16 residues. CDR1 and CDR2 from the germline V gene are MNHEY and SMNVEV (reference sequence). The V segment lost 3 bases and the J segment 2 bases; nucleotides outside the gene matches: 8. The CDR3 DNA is TGTGCCAGCAGTTTTTTTCTCGGACAGGGGACCTACGAGCAGTACTTC. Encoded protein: CASSFFLGQGTYEQYF.

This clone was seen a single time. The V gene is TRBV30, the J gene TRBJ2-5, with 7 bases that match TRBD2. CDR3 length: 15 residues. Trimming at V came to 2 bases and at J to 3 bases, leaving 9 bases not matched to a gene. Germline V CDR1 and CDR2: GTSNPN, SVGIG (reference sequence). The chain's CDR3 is CAWSRVAGKKETQYF. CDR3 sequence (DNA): TGTGCCTGGAGTCGGGTAGCGGGTAAGAAAGAGACCCAGTACTTC.

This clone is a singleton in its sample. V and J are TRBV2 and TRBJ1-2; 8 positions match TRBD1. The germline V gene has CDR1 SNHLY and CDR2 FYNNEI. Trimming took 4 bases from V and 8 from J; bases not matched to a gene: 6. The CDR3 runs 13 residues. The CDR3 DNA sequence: TGTGCCAGCAGTGGGACAGGGAATGAGGGCTACACCTTC. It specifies CASSGTGNEGYTF.

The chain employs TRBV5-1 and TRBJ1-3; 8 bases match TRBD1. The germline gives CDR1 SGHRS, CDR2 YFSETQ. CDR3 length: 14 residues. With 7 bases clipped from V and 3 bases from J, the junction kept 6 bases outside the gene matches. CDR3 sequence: CASQGTGRGNTIYF. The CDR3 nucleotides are TGCGCCAGCCAGGGGACAGGCCGTGGAAACACCATATATTTT.

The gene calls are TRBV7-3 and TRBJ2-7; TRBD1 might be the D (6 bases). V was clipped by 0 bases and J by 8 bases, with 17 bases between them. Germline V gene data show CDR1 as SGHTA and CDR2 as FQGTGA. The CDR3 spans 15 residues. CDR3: CASSLTGADWDQQYF. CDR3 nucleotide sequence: TGTGCCAGCAGCTTAACGGGGGCAGACTGGGACCAGCAGTACTTC.

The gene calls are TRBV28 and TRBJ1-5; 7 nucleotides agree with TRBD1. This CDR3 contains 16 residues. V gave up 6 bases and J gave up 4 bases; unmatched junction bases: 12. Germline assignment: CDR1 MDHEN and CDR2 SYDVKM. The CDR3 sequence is CASSRGRTGSNQPQHF. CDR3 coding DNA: TGTGCCAGCAGCCGAGGTCGGACAGGTTCGAATCAGCCCCAGCATTTT.

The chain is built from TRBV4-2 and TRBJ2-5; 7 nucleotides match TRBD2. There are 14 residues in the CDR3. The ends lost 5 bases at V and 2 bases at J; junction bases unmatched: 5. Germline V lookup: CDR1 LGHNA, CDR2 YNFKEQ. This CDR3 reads CASSSRAGQETQYF. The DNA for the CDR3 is TGTGCCAGCAGCTCACGAGCGGGACAAGAGACCCAGTACTTC.

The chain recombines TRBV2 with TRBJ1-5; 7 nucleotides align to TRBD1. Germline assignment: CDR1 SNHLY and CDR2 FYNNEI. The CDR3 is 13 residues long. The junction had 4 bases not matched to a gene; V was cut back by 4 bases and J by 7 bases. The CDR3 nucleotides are TGTGCCAGCAGTGGGACAGGAAGCCAGCCCCAGCATTTT. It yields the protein CASSGTGSQPQHF.

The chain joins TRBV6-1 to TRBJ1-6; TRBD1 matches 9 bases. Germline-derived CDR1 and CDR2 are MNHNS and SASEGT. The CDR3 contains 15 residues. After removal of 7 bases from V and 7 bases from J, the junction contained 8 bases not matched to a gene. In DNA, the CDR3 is TGTGCCAGCACTATGGACAGGGGTTTGAATTCACCCCTCCACTTT. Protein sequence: CASTMDRGLNSPLHF.

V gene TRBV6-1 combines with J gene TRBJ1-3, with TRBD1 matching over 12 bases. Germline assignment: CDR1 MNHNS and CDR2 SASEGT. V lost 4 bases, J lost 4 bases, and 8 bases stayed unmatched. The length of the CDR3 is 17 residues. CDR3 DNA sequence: TGTGCCAGCAGTGCCTACCCCGGGACAGGGGGCGGAAACACCATATATTTT. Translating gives CASSAYPGTGGGNTIYF.

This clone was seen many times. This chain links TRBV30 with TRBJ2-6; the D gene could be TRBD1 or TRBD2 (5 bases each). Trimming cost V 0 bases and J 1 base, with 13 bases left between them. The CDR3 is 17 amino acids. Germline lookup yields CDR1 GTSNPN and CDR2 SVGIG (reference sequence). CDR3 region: CAWSVTGRASGANVLTF. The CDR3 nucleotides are TGTGCCTGGAGTGTAACGGGACGGGCTTCTGGGGCCAACGTCCTGACTTTC.

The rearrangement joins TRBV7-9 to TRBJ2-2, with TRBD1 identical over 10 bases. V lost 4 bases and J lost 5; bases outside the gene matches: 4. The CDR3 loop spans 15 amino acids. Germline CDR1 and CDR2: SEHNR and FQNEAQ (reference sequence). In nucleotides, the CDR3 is TGTGCCAGCAGCTATGACAGGGGGCTTACCGGGGAGCTGTTTTTT. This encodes CASSYDRGLTGELFF.

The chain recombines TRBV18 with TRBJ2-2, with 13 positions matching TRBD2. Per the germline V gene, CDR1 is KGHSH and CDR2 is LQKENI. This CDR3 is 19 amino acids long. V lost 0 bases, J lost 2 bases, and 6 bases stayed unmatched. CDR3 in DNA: TGTGCCAGCTCACCACCCGGACTAGCGGGGGCCCAAAACACCGGGGAGCTGTTTTTT. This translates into CASSPPGLAGAQNTGELFF.

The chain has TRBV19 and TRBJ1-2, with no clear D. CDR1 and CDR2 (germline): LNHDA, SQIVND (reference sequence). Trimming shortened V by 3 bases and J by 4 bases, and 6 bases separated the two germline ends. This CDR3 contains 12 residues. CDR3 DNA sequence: TGTGCCAGTAGTATTGACTTCTATGGCTACACCTTC. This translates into CASSIDFYGYTF.

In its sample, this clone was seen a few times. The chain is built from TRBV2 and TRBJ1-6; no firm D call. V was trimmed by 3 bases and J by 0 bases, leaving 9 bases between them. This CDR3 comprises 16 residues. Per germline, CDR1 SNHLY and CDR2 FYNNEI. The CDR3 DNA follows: TGTGCCAGCAGTGAGGCCCGGAGCTCCTATAATTCACCCCTCCACTTT. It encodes CASSEARSSYNSPLHF.

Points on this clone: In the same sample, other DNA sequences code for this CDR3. The CDR3 DNA follows: TGTGCCAGCAGTCGGTCCGGGACAGCCAAAGAGACCCAGTACTTC. Its protein product is CASSRSGTAKETQYF. The rearrangement joins TRBV6-5 to TRBJ2-5, with 7 bases matching TRBD1. Germline values: CDR1 MNHEY, CDR2 SVGAGI. The CDR3 length is 15 residues. Trimming took 5 bases from V and 3 from J; bases not matched to a gene: 9.

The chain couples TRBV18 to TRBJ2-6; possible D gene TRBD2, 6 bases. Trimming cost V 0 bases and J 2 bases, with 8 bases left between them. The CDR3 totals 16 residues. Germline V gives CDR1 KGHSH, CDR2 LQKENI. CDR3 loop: CASSPPGGAGANVLTF. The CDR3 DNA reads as TGTGCCAGCTCACCACCGGGAGGAGCTGGGGCCAACGTCCTGACTTTC.

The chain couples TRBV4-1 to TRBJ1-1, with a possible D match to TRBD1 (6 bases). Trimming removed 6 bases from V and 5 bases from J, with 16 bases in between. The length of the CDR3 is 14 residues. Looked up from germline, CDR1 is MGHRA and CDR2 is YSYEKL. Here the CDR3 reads CASSAWEGETEAFF. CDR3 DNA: TGCGCCAGCAGTGCGTGGGAGGGGGAGACTGAAGCTTTCTTT.

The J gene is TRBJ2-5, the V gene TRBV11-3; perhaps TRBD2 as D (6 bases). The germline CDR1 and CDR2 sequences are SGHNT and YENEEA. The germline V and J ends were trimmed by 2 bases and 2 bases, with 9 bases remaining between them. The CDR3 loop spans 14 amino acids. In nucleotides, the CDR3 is TGTGCCAGCAGCTTAATGGGGGGTCAAGAGACCCAGTACTTC. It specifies CASSLMGGQETQYF.

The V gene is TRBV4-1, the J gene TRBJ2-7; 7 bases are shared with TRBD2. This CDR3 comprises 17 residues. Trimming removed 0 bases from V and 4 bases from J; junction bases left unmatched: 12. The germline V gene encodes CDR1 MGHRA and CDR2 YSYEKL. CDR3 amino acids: CASSQDVGAGVSYEQYF. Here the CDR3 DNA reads TGCGCCAGCAGCCAAGATGTAGGTGCGGGAGTAAGTTACGAGCAGTACTTC.

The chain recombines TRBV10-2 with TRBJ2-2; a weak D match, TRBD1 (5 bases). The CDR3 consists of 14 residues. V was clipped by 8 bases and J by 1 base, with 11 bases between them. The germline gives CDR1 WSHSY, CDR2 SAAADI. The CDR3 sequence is CASLTALNTGELFF. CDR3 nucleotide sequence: TGCGCCAGCCTGACAGCGCTGAACACCGGGGAGCTGTTTTTT.

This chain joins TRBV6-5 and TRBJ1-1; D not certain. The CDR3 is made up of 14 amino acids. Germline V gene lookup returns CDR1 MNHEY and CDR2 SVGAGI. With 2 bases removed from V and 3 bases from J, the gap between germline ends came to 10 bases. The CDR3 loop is CASSYRTGDTEAFF. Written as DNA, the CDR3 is TGTGCCAGCAGTTACAGGACGGGTGACACTGAAGCTTTCTTT.

CDR3 bases: TGCGCCAGCAGCCGGGCTTTTAACACTGAAGCTTTCTTT. Its protein product is CASSRAFNTEAFF. The V call is TRBV5-1, the J call TRBJ1-1; no reliable D call. CDR1 and CDR2 (germline): SGHRS, YFSETQ. The CDR3 has 13 residues. The V gene lost 4 bases and the J gene lost 2 bases, with 9 bases spanning the gap.

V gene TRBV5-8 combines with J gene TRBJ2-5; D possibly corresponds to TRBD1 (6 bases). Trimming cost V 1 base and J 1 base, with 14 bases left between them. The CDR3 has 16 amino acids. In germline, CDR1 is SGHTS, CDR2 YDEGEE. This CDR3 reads CASSLSLQGTQETQYF. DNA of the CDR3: TGTGCCAGCAGCTTGTCTCTTCAGGGGACCCAAGAGACCCAGTACTTC.